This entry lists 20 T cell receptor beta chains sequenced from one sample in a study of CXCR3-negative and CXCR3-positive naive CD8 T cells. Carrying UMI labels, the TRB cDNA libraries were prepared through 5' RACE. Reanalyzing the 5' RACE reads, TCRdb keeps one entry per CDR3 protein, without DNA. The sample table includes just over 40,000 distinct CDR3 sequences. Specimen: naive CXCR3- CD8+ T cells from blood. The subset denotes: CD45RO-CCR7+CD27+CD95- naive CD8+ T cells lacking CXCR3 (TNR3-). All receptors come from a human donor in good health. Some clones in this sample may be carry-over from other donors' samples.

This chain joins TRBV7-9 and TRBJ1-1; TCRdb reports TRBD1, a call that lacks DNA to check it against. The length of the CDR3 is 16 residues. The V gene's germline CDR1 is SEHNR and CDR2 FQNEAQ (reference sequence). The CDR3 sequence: CASTNPLTGMNTEAFF.

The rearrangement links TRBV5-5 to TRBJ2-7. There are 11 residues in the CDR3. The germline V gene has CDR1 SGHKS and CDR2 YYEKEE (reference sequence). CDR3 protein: CASSFSHEQYF.

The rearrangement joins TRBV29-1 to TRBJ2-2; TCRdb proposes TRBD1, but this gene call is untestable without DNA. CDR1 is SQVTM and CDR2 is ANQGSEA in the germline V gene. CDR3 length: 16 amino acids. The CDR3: CSVVTWTGLNTGELFF.

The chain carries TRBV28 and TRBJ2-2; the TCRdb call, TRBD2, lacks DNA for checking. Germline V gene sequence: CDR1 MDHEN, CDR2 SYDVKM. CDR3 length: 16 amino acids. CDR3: CASSLTGSSGAGELFF.

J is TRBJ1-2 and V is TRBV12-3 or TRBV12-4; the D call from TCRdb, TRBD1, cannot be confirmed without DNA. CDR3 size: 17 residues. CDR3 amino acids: CASSPNPGQGALDGYTF.

The CDR3 sequence is CASSSRLAGFNEQFF. The rearrangement links TRBV7-9 to TRBJ2-1; lacking DNA, the TRBD2 call made by TCRdb goes unchecked. Germline-derived CDR1 and CDR2 are SEHNR and FQNEAQ (reference sequence). The CDR3 runs 15 residues. The complete variable domain, with remaining parts taken from reference TRBV7-9 and TRBJ2-1, reads DTGVSQNPRHKITKRGQNVTFRCDPISEHNRLYWYRQTLGQGPEFLTYFQNEAQLEKSRLLSDRFSAERPKGSFSTLEIQRTEQGDSAMYLCASSSRLAGFNEQFFGPGTRLTVL.

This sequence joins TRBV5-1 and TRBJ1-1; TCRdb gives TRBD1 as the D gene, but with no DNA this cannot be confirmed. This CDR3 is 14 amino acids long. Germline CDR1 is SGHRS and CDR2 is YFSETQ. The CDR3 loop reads CASSDARDEQRAFF.

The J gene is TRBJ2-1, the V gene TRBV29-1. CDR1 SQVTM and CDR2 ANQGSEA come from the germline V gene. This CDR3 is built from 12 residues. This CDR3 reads CSVEELYNEQLF.

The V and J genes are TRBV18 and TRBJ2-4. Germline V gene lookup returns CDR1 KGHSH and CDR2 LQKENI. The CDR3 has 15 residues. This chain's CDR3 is CASSPEDSAKNIQYF.

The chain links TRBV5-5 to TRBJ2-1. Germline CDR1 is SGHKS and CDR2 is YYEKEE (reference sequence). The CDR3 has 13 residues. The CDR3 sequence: CASSTSSYNEQFF.

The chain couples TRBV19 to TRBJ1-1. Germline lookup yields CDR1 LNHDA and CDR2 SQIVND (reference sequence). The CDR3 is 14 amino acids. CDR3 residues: CASSIAGTNTEAFF.

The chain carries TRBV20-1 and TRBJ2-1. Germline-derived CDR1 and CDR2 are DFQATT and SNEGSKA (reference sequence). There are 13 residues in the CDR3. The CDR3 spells CSARGGSYNEQFF.

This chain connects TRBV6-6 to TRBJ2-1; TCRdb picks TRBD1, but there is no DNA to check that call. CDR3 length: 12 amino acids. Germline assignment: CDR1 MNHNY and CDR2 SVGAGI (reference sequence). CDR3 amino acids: CASSPAPNEQFF.

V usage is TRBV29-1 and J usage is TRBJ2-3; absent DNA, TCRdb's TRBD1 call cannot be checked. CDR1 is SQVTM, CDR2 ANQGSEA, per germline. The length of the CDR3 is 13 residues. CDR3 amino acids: CSATGGATDTQYF.

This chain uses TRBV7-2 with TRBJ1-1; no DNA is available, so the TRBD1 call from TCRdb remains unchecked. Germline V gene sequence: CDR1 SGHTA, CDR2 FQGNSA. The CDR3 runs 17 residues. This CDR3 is CASSLWGGGGLNTEAFF.

CDR3 protein: CASSPSGATNEKLFF. The genes are TRBV9 and TRBJ1-4; lacking DNA, the TRBD1 call made by TCRdb goes unchecked. The CDR3 is 15 amino acids. Germline V CDR1 and CDR2: SGDLS, YYNGEE.

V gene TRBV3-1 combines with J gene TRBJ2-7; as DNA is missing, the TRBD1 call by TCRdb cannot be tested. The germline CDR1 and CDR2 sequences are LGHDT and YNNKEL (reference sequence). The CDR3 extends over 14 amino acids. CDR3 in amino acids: CASTPGAGAYEQYF.

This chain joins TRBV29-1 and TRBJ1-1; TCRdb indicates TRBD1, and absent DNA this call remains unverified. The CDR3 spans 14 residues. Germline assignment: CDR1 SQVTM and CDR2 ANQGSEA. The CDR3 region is CSVDGTGGNTEAFF.

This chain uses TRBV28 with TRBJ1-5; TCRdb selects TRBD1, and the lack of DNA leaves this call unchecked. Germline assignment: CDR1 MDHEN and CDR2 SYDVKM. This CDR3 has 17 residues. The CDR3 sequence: CASRRDREVKSNQPQHF.

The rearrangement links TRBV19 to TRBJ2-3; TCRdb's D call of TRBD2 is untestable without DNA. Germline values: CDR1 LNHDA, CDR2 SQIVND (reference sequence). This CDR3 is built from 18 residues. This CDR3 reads CASSIGLAGGPGTDTQYF.